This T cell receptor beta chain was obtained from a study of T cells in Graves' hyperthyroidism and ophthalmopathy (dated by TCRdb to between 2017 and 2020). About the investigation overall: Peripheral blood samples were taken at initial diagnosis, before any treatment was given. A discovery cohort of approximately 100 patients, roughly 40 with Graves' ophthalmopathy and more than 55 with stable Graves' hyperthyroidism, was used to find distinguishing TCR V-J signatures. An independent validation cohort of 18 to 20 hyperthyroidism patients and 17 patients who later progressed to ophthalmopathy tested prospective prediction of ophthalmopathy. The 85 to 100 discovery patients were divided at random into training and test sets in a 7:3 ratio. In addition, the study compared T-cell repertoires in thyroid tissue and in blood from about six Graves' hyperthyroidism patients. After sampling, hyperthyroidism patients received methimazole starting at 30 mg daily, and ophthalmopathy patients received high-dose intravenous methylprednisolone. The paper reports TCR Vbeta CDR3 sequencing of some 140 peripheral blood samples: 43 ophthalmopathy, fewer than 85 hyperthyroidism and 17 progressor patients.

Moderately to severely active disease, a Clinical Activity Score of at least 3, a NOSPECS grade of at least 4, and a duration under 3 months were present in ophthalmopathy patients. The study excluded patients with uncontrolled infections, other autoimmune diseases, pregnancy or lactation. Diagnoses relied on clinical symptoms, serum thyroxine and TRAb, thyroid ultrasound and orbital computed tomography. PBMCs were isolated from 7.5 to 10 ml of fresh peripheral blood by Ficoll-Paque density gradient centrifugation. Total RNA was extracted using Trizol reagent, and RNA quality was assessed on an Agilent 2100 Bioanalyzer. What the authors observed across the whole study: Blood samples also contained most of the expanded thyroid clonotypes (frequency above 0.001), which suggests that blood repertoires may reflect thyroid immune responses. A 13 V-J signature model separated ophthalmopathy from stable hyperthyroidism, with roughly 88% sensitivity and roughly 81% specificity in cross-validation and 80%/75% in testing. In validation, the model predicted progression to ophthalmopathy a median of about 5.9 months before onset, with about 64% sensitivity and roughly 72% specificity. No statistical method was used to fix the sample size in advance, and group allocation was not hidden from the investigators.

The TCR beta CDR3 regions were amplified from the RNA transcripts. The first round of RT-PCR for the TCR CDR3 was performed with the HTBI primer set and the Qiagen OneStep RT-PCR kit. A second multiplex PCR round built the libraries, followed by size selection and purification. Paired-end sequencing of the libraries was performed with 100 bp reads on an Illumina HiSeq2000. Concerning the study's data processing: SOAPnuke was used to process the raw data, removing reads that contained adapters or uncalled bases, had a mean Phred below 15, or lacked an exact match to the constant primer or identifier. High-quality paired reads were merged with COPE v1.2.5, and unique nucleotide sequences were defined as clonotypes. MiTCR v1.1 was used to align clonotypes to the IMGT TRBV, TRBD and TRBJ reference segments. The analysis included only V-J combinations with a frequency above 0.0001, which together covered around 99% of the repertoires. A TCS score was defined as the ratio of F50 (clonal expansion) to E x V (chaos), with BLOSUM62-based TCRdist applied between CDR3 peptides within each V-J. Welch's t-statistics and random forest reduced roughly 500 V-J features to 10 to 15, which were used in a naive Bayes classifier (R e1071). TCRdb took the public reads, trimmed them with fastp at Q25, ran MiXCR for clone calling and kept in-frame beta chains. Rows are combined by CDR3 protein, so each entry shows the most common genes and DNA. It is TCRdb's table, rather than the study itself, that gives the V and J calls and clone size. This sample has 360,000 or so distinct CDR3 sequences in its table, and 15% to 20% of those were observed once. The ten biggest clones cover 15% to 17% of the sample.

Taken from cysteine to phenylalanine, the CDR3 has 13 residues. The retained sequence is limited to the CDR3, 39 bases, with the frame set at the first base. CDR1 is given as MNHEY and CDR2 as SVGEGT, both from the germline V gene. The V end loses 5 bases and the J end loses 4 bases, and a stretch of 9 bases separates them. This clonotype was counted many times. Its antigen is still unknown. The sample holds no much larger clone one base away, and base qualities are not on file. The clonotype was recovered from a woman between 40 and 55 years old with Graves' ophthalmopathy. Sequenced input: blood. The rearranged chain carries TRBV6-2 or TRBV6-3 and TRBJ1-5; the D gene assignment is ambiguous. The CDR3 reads CASSPDLNQPQHF. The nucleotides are TGTGCCAGCAGTCCCGATTTAAATCAGCCCCAGCATTTT.